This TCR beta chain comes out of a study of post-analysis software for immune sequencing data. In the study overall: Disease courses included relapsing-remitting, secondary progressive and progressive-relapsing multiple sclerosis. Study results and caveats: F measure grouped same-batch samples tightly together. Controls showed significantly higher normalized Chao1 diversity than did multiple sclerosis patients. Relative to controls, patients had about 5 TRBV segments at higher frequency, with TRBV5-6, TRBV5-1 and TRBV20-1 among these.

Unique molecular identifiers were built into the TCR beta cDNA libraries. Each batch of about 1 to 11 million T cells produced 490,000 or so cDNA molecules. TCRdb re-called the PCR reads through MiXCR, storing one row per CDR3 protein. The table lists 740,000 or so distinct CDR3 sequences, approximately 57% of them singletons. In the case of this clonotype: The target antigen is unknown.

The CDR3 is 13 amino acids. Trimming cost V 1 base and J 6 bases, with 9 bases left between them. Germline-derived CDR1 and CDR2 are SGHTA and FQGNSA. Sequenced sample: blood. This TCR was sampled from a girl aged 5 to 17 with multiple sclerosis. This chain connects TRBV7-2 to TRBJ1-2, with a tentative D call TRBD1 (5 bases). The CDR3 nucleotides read TGTGCCAGCAGCTTAGACTTAGGGGATGGCTACACCTTC. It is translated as CASSLDLGDGYTF.